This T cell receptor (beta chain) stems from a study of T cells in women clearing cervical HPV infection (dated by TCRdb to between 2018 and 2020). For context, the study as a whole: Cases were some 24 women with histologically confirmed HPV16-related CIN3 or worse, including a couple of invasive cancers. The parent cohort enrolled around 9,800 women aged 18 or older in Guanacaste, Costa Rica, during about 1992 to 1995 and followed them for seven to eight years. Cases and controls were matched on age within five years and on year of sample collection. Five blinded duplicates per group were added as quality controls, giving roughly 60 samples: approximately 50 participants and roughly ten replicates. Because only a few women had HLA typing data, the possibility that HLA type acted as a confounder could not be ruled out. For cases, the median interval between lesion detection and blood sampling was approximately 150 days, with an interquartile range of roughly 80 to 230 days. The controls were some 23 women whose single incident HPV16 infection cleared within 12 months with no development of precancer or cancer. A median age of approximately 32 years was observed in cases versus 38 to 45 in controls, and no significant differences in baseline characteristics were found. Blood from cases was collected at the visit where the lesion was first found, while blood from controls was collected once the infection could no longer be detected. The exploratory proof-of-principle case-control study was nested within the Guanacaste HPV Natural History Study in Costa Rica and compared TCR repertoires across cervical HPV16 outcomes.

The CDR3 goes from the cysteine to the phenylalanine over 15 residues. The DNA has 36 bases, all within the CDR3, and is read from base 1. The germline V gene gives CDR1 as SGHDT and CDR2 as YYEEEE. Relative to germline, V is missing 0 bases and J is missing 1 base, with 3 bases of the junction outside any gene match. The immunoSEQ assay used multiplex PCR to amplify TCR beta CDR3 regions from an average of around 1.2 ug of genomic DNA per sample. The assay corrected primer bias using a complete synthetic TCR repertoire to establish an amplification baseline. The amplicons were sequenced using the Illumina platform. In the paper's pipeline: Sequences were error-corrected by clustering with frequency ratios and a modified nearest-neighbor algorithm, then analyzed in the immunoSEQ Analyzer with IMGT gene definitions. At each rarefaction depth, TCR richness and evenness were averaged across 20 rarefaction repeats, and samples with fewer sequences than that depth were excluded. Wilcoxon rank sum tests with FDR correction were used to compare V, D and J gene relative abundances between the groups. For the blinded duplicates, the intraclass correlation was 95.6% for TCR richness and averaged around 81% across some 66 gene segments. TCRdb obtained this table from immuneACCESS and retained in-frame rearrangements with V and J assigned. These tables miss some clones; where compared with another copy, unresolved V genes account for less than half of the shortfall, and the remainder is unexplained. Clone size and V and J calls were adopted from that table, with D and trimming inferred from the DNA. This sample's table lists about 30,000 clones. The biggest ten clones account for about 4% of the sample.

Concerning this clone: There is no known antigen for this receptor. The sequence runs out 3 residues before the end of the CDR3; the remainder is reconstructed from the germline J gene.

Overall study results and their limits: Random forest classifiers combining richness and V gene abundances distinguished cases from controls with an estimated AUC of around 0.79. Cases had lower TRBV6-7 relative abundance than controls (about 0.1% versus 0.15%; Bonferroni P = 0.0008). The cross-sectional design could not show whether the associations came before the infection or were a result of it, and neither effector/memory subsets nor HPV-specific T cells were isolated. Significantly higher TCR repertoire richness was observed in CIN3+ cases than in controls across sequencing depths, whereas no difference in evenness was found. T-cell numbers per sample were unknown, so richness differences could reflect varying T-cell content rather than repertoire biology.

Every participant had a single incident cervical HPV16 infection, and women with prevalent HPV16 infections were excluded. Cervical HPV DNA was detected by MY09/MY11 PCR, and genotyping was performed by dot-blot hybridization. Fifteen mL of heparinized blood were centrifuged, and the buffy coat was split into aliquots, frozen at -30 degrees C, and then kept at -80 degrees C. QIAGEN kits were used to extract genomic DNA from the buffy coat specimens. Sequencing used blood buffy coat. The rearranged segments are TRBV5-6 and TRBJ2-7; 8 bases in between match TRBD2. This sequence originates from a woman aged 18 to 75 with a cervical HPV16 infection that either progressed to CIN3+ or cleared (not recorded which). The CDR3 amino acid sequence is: CASSLGTSGSYEQYF. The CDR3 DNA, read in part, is TGTGCCAGCAGCTTGGGAACTAGCGGATCCTACGAG.